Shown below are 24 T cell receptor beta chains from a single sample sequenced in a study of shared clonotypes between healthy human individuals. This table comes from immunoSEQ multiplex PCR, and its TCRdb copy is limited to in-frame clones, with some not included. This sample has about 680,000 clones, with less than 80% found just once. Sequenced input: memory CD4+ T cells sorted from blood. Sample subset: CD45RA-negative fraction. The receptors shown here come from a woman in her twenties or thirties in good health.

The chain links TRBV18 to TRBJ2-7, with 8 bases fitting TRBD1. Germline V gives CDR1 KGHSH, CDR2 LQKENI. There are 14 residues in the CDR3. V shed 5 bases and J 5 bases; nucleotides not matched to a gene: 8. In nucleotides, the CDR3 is TGTGCCAGCTCATCTCGGACAGGGAGCGACGAGCAGTACTTC. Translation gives CASSSRTGSDEQYF.

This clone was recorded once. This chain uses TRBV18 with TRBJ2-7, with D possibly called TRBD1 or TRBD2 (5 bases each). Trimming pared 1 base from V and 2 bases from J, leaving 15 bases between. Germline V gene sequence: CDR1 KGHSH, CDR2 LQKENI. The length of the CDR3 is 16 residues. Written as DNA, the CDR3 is TGTGCCAGCTCACCACAGCCGGGACCGAATACCTACGAGCAGTACTTC. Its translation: CASSPQPGPNTYEQYF.

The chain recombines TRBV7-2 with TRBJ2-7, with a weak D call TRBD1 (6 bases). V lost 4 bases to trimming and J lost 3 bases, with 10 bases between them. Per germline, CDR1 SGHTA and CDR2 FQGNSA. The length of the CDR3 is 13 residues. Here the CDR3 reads CASSSRTDYEQYF. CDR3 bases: TGTGCCAGCAGCTCCCGGACAGACTACGAGCAGTACTTC.

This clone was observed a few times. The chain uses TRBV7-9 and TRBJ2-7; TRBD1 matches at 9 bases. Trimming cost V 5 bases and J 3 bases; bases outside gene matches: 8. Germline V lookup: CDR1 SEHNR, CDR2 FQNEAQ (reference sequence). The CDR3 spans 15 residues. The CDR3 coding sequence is TGTGCCAGCAGCATAGGTACAGGGGGCTTCTACGAGCAGTACTTC. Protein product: CASSIGTGGFYEQYF.

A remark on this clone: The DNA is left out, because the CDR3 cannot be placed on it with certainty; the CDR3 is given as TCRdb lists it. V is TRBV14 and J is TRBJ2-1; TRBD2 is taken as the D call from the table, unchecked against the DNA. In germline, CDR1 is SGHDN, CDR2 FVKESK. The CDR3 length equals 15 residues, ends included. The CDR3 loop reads CASSQSGGYFGEQFF.

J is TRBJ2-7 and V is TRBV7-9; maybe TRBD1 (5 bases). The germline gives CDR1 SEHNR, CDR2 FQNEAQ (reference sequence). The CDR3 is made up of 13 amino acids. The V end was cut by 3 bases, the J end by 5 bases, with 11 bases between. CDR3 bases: TGTGCCAGCAGCTTCGTTACAGGCGACGAGCAGTACTTC. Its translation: CASSFVTGDEQYF.

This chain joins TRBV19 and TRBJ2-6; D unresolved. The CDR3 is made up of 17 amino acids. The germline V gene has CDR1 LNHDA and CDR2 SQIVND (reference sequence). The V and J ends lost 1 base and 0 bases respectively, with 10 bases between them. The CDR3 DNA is TGTGCCAGTAGTATAGTTAGGAGAACCTCTGGGGCCAACGTCCTGACTTTC. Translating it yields CASSIVRRTSGANVLTF.

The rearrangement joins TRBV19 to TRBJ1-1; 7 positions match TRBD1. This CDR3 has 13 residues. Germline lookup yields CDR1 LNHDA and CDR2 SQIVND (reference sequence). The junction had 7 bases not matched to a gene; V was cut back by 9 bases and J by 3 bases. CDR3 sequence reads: CASHHQGDTEAFF. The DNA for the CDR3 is TGTGCCAGCCATCATCAGGGGGACACTGAAGCTTTCTTT.

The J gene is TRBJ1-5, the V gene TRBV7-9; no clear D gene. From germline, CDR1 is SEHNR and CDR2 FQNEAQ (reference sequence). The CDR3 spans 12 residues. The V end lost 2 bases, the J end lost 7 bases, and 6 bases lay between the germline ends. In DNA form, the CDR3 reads TGTGCCAGCAGCTTATCGGAACAGCCCCAGCATTTT. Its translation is CASSLSEQPQHF.

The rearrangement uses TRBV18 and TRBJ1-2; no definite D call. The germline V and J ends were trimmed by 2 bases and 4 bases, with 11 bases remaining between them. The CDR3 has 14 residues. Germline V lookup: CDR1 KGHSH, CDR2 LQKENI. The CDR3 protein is CASSPYDTIYGYTF. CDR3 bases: TGTGCCAGCTCACCATACGACACCATCTATGGCTACACCTTC.

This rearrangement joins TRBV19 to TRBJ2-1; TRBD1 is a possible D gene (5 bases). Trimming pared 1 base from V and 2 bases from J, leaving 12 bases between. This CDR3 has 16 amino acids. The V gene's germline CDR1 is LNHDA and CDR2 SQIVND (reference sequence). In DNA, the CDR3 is TGTGCCAGTAGTATAGTTGCAGGGTCGGCCTACAATGAGCAGTTCTTC. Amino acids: CASSIVAGSAYNEQFF.

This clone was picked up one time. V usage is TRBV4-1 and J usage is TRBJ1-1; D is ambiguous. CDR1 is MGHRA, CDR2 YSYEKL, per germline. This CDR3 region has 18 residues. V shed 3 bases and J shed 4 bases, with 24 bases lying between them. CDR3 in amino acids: CASSHLSLQSPKGTEAFF. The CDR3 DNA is TGCGCCAGCAGCCACCTATCCCTCCAGAGTCCTAAGGGCACTGAAGCTTTCTTT.

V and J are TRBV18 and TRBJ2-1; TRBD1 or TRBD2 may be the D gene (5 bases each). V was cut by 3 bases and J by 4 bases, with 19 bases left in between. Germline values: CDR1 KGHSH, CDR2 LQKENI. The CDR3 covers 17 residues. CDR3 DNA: TGTGCCAGCTCACCCAGAGTTGGCCGGGACGCTTACAATGAGCAGTTCTTC. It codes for CASSPRVGRDAYNEQFF.

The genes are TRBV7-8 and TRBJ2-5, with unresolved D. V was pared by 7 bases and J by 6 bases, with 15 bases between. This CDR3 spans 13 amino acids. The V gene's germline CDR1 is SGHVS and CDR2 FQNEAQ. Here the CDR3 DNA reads TGTGCCAGCAAATTGACTGTTGAAAAGACCCAGTACTTC. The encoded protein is CASKLTVEKTQYF.

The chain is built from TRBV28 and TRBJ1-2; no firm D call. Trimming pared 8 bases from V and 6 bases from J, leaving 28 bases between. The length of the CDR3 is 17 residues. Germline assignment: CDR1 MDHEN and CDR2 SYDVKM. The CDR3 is CASGRSLRRRTKDGYTF. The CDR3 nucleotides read TGTGCCAGCGGCCGAAGTTTAAGAAGGAGAACTAAAGATGGCTACACCTTC.

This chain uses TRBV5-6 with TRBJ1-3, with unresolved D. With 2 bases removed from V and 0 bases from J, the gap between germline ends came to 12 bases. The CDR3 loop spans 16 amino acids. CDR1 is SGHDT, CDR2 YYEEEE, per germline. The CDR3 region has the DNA TGTGCCAGCAGCTTTCGTGCGGTTCTCTCTGGAAACACCATATATTTT. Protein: CASSFRAVLSGNTIYF. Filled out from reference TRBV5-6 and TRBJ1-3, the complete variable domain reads DAGVTQSPTHLIKTRGQQVTLRCSPKSGHDTVSWYQQALGQGPQFIFQYYEEEERQRGNFPDRFSGHQFPNYSSELNVNALLLGDSALYLCASSFRAVLSGNTIYFGEGSWLTVV.

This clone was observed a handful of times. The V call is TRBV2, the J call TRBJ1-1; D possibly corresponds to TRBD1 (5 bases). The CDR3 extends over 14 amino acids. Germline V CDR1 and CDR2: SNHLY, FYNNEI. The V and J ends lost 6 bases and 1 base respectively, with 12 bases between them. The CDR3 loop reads CASRRGASNTEAFF. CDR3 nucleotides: TGTGCCAGCAGGAGGGGAGCTTCGAACACTGAAGCTTTCTTT.

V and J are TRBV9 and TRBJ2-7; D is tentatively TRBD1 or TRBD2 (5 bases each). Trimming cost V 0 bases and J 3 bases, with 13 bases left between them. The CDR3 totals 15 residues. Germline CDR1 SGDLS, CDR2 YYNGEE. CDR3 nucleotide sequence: TGTGCCAGCAGCGTAGGAGGGGTGGCGAACTACGAGCAGTACTTC. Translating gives CASSVGGVANYEQYF.

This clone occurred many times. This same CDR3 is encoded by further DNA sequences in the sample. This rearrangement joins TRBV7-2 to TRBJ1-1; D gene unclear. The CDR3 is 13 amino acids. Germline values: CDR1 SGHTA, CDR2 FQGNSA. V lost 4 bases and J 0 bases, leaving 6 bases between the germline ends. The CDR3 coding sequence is TGTGCCAGCAGCTACAGAGTGAACACTGAAGCTTTCTTT. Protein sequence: CASSYRVNTEAFF.

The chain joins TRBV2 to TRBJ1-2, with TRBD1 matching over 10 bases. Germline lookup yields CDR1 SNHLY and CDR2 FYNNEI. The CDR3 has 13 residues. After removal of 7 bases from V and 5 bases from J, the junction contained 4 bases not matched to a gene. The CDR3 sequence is CASTSDRGYGYTF. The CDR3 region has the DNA TGTGCCAGCACCTCGGACAGGGGGTATGGCTACACCTTC.

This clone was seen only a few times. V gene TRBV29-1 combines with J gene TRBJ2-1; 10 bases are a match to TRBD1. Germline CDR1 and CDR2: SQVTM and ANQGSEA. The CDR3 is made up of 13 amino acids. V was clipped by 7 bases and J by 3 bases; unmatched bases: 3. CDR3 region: CSGRTGGYNEQFF. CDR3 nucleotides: TGCAGCGGACGGACAGGGGGCTACAATGAGCAGTTCTTC.

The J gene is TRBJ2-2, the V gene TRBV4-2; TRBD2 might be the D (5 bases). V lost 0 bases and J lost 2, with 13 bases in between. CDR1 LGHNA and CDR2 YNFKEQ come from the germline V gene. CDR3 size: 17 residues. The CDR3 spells CASSQEVQRINTGELFF. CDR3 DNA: TGTGCCAGCAGCCAAGAGGTCCAGCGGATTAACACCGGGGAGCTGTTTTTT.

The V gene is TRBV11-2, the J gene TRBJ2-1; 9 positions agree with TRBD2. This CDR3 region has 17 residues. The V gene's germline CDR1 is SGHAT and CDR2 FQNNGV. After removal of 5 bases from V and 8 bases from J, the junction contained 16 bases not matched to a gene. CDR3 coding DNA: TGTGCCAGCAGCATCTCTAGCGGGGCGAGGGGCTCCCATGAGCAGTTCTTC. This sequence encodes CASSISSGARGSHEQFF.

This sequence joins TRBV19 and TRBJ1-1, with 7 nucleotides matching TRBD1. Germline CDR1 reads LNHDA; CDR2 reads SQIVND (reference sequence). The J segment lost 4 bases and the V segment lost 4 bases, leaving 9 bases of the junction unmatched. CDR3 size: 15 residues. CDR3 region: CASSTGQAWVTEAFF. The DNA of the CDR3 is TGTGCCAGTAGTACCGGACAGGCCTGGGTCACTGAAGCTTTCTTT.